Included here is one T cell receptor (beta chain) sequence, with context. Its antigen has not been determined. Within one base of it there is no much larger clone, and no base qualities were kept. The entry originates in a study of immune evolution from preneoplasia to lung adenocarcinoma listed by TCRdb under 2021. Study-wide context: Immune contexture across lung adenocarcinoma precursors and invasive adenocarcinoma was profiled using immune gene expression, TCR sequencing and multiplex immunofluorescence. Resected precursor lesions (AAH, AIS, MIA) and invasive adenocarcinomas were each compared against paired morphologically normal lung tissue. In total, the cohort included some 54 patients with pulmonary nodules, all of whom underwent surgical resection. The sample size depended on which specimens were available, not on a prior power calculation. Whole exome sequencing and methylation data from the same cohort of nodules were integrated with the immune data. A total of 45 to 55 patients contributed TCR sequencing data. According to the study, more than 100 samples were used for TCR sequencing. POLYSOLVER was used to infer Class I HLA alleles from exome data, and LOHHLA was used to detect allele-specific HLA loss.

Resection was performed on patients in Japan or China between the mid-2010s and the late 2010s. The histologic diagnosis of each case was independently confirmed on H&E slides by two lung cancer pathologists. FFPE tissue was used for DNA isolation with the AllPrep DNA/RNA FFPE Kit. TCR beta CDR3 regions were sequenced from DNA using the immunoSEQ hsTCRbeta Kit. The study's own analysis went as follows. The ImmunoSEQ Analyzer was used to analyse the TCR sequencing data. T cell clonality was defined as 1 minus Pielou's evenness computed on productive rearrangements. The inverse Simpson index, applied to productive templates, was used to measure T cell diversity. T cell density was expressed as TCR beta template counts normalized to usable DNA, with usable DNA estimated by amplifying and sequencing housekeeping genes. TCR metrics were compared across histologic stages using two-sided Kruskal-Wallis tests. TCRdb holds this immuneACCESS table with in-frame rearrangements only. Some clones are missing; in checked studies, unresolved V genes explain under half, and the rest has no known cause. V and J calls plus clone size are reproduced from that table; the DNA served to infer D and trimming. Counted in this sample were some 4,200 clones; approximately 80% of them appeared once. Nearly 6% of the sample is taken by the ten largest.

From the cysteine through the phenylalanine, the CDR3 covers 15 amino acids. The only DNA kept is the CDR3, 45 bases in frame from the first base. V was cut back by 4 bases and J by 5 bases, leaving a gap of 18 bases between them. CDR1 SGHDT and CDR2 YYEEEE were looked up in the germline V gene. Overall results and qualifications from the work: Normal lung had the highest top T cell clone frequencies, which appeared to decline progressively from AAH through AIS, MIA and invasive adenocarcinoma. All patients were from Japan and China, so applicability to Western populations was uncertain. The highest clonality was observed in normal lung, whereas higher T cell density and diversity but lower clonality appeared to be present in later-stage lesions. Findings were based on association rather than direct causation; larger cohorts with long-term follow-up and longitudinal biopsies were deemed needed.

Sequenced input: FFPE adjacent normal lung tissue. The rearranged chain carries TRBV5-6 and TRBJ2-5; TRBD2 is perhaps the D gene, given 6 matching bases. This sequence was found in a person aged 65-85 years with lung adenocarcinoma. CDR3 sequence: CASSPGVHPGETQYF. At the DNA level, the sequence is TGTGCCAGCAGCCCGGGGGTTCATCCAGGGGAGACCCAGTACTTC. Reference TRBV5-6 and TRBJ2-5 proteins supply the regions before and after the CDR3; the full variable domain is: DAGVTQSPTHLIKTRGQQVTLRCSPKSGHDTVSWYQQALGQGPQFIFQYYEEEERQRGNFPDRFSGHQFPNYSSELNVNALLLGDSALYLCASSPGVHPGETQYFGPGTRLLVL.